The rows below give T cell receptor beta chains drawn from one sample of a study of blood T cell repertoires in COVID-19. The table came from immunoSEQ multiplex PCR; TCRdb's copy has only in-frame clones and leaves some out. The repertoire holds about 210,000 clones, with around 81% as singletons. Sequencing was done on a sample of PBMCs or T cells enriched from blood (not recorded which). These receptors were collected from a woman between 50 and 59 years old with acute COVID-19. The CDR3 runs from the conserved cysteine through the conserved F or W. The order of the fields is D gene, J gene, V gene, clone size, CDR3 protein, CDR3 DNA. The D gene is left open where the match is weak. Clone size is shown for a subset of rows, as once, few, many or a class of expanded clone.

- TRBJ1-2 TRBV11-2 once CASSSGQTYGYTF TGTGCCAGCAGCTCCGGACAGACTTATGGCTACACCTTC
- TRBJ2-2 TRBV7-2 - CASSRRGAGNTGELFF TGTGCCAGCAGCCGTCGGGGGGCAGGAAACACCGGGGAGCTGTTTTTT
- TRBJ2-1 TRBV3-1/TRBV3-2 - CASSPSYLRNEQFF TGTGCCAGCAGCCCGAGCTATTTGAGAAATGAGCAGTTCTTC
- TRBJ2-1 TRBV2 - CASSELYNEQFF TGTGCCAGCAGTGAACTCTACAATGAGCAGTTCTTC
- TRBJ2-5 TRBV24-1 - CATSDPGRGGGTQYF TGTGCCACCAGTGATCCGGGACGGGGAGGGGGGACCCAGTACTTC
- TRBJ2-3 TRBV7-9 - CASSPGQRAQYF TGTGCCAGCAGCCCGGGACAACGGGCGCAGTATTTT
- TRBJ2-3 TRBV5-6 - CASSLDLVGTDTQYF TGTGCCAGCAGCTTGGACCTAGTCGGGACAGATACGCAGTATTTT
- TRBJ2-1 TRBV19 - CASSVLPGLQRDEQFF TGTGCCAGTAGTGTTTTACCGGGACTCCAGAGGGATGAGCAGTTCTTC
- TRBJ2-2 TRBV5-5 - CASSLDFTGELFF TGTGCCAGCAGCTTGGACTTCACCGGGGAGCTGTTTTTT
- TRBJ2-7 TRBV12-3/TRBV12-4 few CASSIPGFEQYF TGTGCCAGCAGCATTCCCGGTTTCGAGCAGTACTTC
TRBD2 TRBJ2-3 TRBV10-3 - CAISEGLAATDTQYF TGTGCCATCAGTGAGGGGCTAGCGGCCACAGATACGCAGTATTTT
- TRBJ2-1 TRBV3-1/TRBV3-2 - CASSQSGTNEQFF TGTGCCAGCAGCCAATCCGGGACTAATGAGCAGTTCTTC
- TRBJ2-7 TRBV28 - CASKRAYEQYF TGTGCCAGCAAAAGAGCCTACGAGCAGTACTTC
- TRBJ1-1 TRBV11-2 - CASSFHNTEAFF TGTGCCAGCAGCTTCCATAACACTGAAGCTTTCTTT
- TRBJ1-5 TRBV2 - CASSLTDNQPQHF TGTGCCAGCAGTTTGACAGACAATCAGCCCCAGCATTTT
TRBD1 TRBJ2-7 TRBV18 - CASSPGTAQLYEQYF TGTGCCAGCTCACCAGGGACAGCCCAACTTTACGAGCAGTACTTC
- TRBJ2-2 TRBV6-5 once CASRFSHTNTGELFF TGTGCCAGCAGGTTCTCACACACGAACACCGGGGAGCTGTTTTTT
- TRBJ1-2 TRBV30 - CACSNPRVPDGYTF TGTGCCTGCTCAAACCCCAGGGTTCCTGATGGCTACACCTTC
TRBD1 TRBJ2-3 TRBV6-5 - CASSYSTGIRTDTQYF TGTGCCAGCAGTTACTCGACAGGGATACGCACAGATACGCAGTATTTT
TRBD2 TRBJ2-7 TRBV19 - CATSIAGTSSDEQYF TGTGCCACCTCCATCGCCGGGACTAGCAGCGACGAGCAGTACTTC
TRBD2 TRBJ2-1 TRBV29-1 - CSVPIAGAYNEQFF TGCAGCGTTCCGATAGCGGGAGCATACAATGAGCAGTTCTTC
TRBD2 TRBJ2-1 TRBV18 - CASSQSALLAGVHNEQFF TGTGCCAGCTCACAATCGGCCCTCCTAGCGGGGGTCCACAATGAGCAGTTCTTC
- TRBJ1-6 TRBV5-5 few CASSLVENSPLHF TGTGCCAGCAGCTTGGTAGAGAATTCACCCCTCCACTTT
TRBD2 TRBJ2-7 TRBV2 - CASNAGLAHTYEQYF TGTGCCAGCAATGCCGGACTAGCGCATACCTACGAGCAGTACTTC
- TRBJ2-1 TRBV7-6 - CASSAAEGILRANEQFF TGTGCCAGCAGCGCAGCTGAAGGGATTTTGAGGGCAAATGAGCAGTTCTTC
TRBD2 TRBJ2-7 TRBV28 - CASSLIGLAGGEQYF TGTGCCAGCAGTTTAATCGGGCTAGCGGGAGGCGAGCAGTACTTC
TRBD1 TRBJ1-6 TRBV28 - CASSYRDRHNSPLHF TGTGCCAGCAGTTACCGGGACAGGCATAATTCACCCCTCCACTTT
- TRBJ2-3 TRBV5-1 - CASSLESGRKDTQYF TGCGCCAGCAGCTTGGAATCAGGGAGGAAAGATACGCAGTATTTT
TRBD1 TRBJ1-5 TRBV28 - CASSRQGYNQPQHF TGTGCCAGCAGTCGACAGGGTTACAATCAGCCCCAGCATTTT
- TRBJ2-7 TRBV7-9 once CASSLGGTIAGEQYF TGTGCCAGCAGCTTAGGTGGGACAATCGCGGGCGAGCAGTACTTC
TRBD1 TRBJ1-5 TRBV28 - CASIRDRDNQPQHF TGTGCCAGCATTAGGGACAGGGACAATCAGCCCCAGCATTTT
TRBD1 TRBJ1-6 TRBV11-2 - CASSLGGQGNSPLHF TGTGCCAGCAGCTTAGGCGGACAGGGAAACTCACCCCTCCACTTT